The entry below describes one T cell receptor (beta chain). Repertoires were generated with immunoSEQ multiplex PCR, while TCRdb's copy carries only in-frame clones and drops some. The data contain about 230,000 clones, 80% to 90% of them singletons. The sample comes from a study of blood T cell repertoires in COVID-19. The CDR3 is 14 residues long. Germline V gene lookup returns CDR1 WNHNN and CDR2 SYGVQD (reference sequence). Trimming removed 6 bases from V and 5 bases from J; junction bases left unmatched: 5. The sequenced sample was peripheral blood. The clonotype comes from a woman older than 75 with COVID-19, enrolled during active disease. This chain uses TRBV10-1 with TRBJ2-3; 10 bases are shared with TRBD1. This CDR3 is CASRGTGAEDTQYF. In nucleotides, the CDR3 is TGCGCCAGCAGGGGGACAGGGGCCGAAGATACGCAGTATTTT.